A selection of T cell receptor beta chains follows, all from one sample in a study of cytomegalovirus exposure and HLA in healthy donors. The assay was immunoSEQ multiplex PCR, and TCRdb's table has in-frame clones only and misses some. The sample yields 95,000 to 150,000 clones, more than 60% seen once. Sequencing used PBMCs. The receptors come from a middle-aged woman in good health and CMV-seropositive. CDR3s include the opening cysteine and the closing phenylalanine or tryptophan. The D gene is left open where the match is weak. Not every row has a clone size; where given, it reads once, few, many or a size class.

>NA|TRBJ2-7|TRBD1|TRBV6-1|16
CASSESVRDRGYEQYF
TGTGCCAGCAGTGAAAGCGTCCGGGACAGGGGATACGAGCAGTACTTC
>few|TRBJ2-5|NA|TRBV14|14
CASSQVEYQETQYF
TGTGCCAGCAGCCAAGTCGAGTACCAAGAGACCCAGTACTTC
>few|TRBJ1-3|NA|TRBV5-1|14
CASSLQGAGNTIYF
TGCGCCAGCAGCTTACAAGGGGCTGGAAACACCATATATTTT
>NA|TRBJ2-2|TRBD2|TRBV4-2|17
CASSQPSGTSHTGELFF
TGTGCCAGCAGCCAGCCCTCCGGGACTAGCCACACCGGGGAGCTGTTTTTT
>few|TRBJ2-7|NA|TRBV4-1|12
CASSQGGDEQYF
TGCGCCAGCAGCCAGGGAGGAGACGAGCAGTACTTC
>NA|TRBJ2-1|NA|TRBV6-5|15
CASRDLGVSYNEQFF
TGTGCCAGCAGGGACTTAGGTGTATCCTACAATGAGCAGTTCTTC
>few|TRBJ2-2|TRBD1|TRBV5-1|17
CASSSSQGGLGTGELFF
TGCGCCAGCAGCTCATCACAGGGGGGCCTGGGGACCGGGGAGCTGTTTTTT
>NA|TRBJ2-3|NA|TRBV6-1|16
CASSVLGGGPGDTQYF
TGTGCCAGCAGTGTTTTAGGGGGGGGGCCAGGAGATACGCAGTATTTT
>NA|TRBJ2-1|NA|TRBV27|15
CASSYTGWPYNEQFF
TGTGCCAGCAGTTATACCGGGTGGCCTTACAATGAGCAGTTCTTC
>NA|TRBJ2-1|TRBD2|TRBV6-5|15
CASSYGRANNNEQFF
TGTGCCAGCAGTTATGGGAGGGCCAACAACAATGAGCAGTTCTTC
>few|TRBJ2-5|NA|TRBV5-6|14
CASSLRGPQETQYF
TGTGCCAGCAGCTTGAGAGGGCCCCAAGAGACCCAGTACTTC
>few|TRBJ1-2|TRBD1|TRBV29-1|15
CSVEEPTGLGYGYTF
TGCAGCGTTGAAGAACCGACAGGGCTAGGCTATGGCTACACCTTC
>NA|TRBJ2-2|TRBD2|TRBV7-9|18
CASSAGLAGGWDTGELFF
TGTGCCAGCAGCGCCGGACTAGCGGGAGGCTGGGATACCGGGGAGCTGTTTTTT
>NA|TRBJ2-1|NA|TRBV27|12
CASQGGGNEQFF
TGTGCCAGCCAAGGGGGGGGGAATGAGCAGTTCTTC
>NA|TRBJ2-7|TRBD2|TRBV27|15
CASSSLREGFREQYF
TGTGCCAGCAGTTCCCTGAGGGAGGGTTTTCGCGAGCAGTACTTC
>NA|TRBJ1-5|TRBD1|TRBV19|14
CASSITGGNQPQHF
TGTGCCAGTAGTATTACAGGGGGCAATCAGCCCCAGCATTTT
>NA|TRBJ2-7|TRBD2|TRBV11-3|16
CASSLVAGGDSYEQYF
TGTGCCAGCAGCTTAGTAGCGGGGGGAGACTCCTACGAGCAGTACTTC
>NA|TRBJ2-5|TRBD2|TRBV11-2|14
CASSGGGGEETQYF
TGTGCCAGCAGTGGGGGGGGTGGCGAAGAGACCCAGTACTTC
>once|TRBJ1-4|TRBD1|TRBV28|15
CASSFSGTGGEKLFF
TGTGCCAGCAGTTTTTCGGGGACAGGGGGTGAAAAACTGTTTTTT
>once|TRBJ1-1|NA|TRBV27|13
CASTSGSIRGAFF
TGTGCCAGCACCTCCGGATCAATTCGGGGGGCTTTCTTT
>NA|TRBJ1-5|NA|TRBV6-1|14
CASSEGGSNQPQHF
TGTGCCAGCAGTGAGGGGGGAAGCAATCAGCCCCAGCATTTT
>few|TRBJ2-7|NA|TRBV4-1|15
CASSDGQGISYEQYF
TGCGCCAGCAGCGACGGGCAGGGGATCTCCTACGAGCAGTACTTC
>NA|TRBJ2-1|TRBD2|TRBV5-1|18
CASSLLALAGVSYNEQFF
TGCGCCAGCAGCTTGTTGGCCTTAGCGGGGGTCTCCTACAATGAGCAGTTCTTC
>NA|TRBJ2-7|NA|TRBV5-1|16
CASSEIQVGVSYEQYF
TGCGCCAGCAGCGAGATACAGGTAGGGGTGTCCTACGAGCAGTACTTC